This T cell receptor beta chain was sequenced for a study of blood T cell repertoires in COVID-19. Study-wide context: Sources were T cells, B-cell-depleted T cells, or PBMCs; the material itself was cDNA or gDNA.

Participants came from roughly 23 US areas, aged roughly 18 to 95 years. Participant reports of clinical history set cohort assignment. Sequencing used immunoSEQ multiplex PCR; TCRdb keeps in-frame clones, though not all of them. The table records roughly 400,000 clones, 88% of them present only once. The CDR3 sequence is 16 residues long. The germline gives CDR1 PRHDT, CDR2 FYEKMQ (reference sequence). V dropped 5 bases and J dropped 0; count of bases not matched to a gene: 7. The chain joins TRBV13 to TRBJ2-7, with 10 bases matching TRBD2. This receptor was obtained from a woman younger than 30 who had been exposed to COVID-19. Sequencing was done on a sample of PBMCs or T cells enriched from blood (not recorded which). Here the CDR3 reads CASSARLAGSSYEQYF. Here the CDR3 DNA reads TGTGCCAGCAGCGCCCGACTAGCGGGCAGCTCCTACGAGCAGTACTTC.